This TCR beta chain stems from a study of T-cell reconstitution after alpha-beta-depleted transplantation in children. Study results and limitations: Where alpha-beta T cells came from about two months after transplant was reportedly several hundred expanded graft clones.

Unique molecular identifiers featured in how the TCRbeta library was prepared. Each CDR3 protein gets one entry after TCRdb re-called the PCR reads with MiXCR. The sample has 45,000 to 55,000 distinct CDR3 sequences; approximately 9.2% are singletons. In the case of this clonotype: Its antigen is undetermined.

Germline values: CDR1 SGHRS, CDR2 YFSETQ. V shed 0 bases, J shed 5 bases, and the junction held 8 bases outside the gene matches. This CDR3 has 16 residues. This TCR derives from a male patient between 2 and 9 years old who had a stem cell transplant for chronic granulomatous disease, so the T cells may come from the graft donor. The source was PBMCs, mostly from graft donor cells, collected 60 days after TCRalphabeta/CD19-depleted stem cell transplant. The chain joins TRBV5-1 to TRBJ2-5, with TRBD2 matching 9 bases. CDR3 amino acids: CASSLVAGGPSETQYF. The DNA for the CDR3 is TGCGCCAGCAGCTTGGTTGCGGGAGGGCCCTCGGAGACCCAGTACTTC.